This T cell receptor beta chain was observed in a study of technical replicates of blood from a few donors. CDR1 and CDR2 (germline): SGHAT, FQNNGV. V lost 1 base and J 7 bases, leaving 5 bases between the germline ends. The CDR3 sequence is 12 residues long. Only in-frame clones appear in the TCRdb table, and some are missing; sequencing was by immunoSEQ multiplex PCR. The data hold about 78,000 clones, with more than 85% observed a single time. This sequence originates from a human donor in good health. Sample: T cells isolated from PBMCs. This chain joins TRBV11-2 and TRBJ2-1; D remains unclear. The CDR3 nucleotides are TGTGCCAGCAGCTTAGCAGGAAATGAGCAGTTCTTC. Its translation: CASSLAGNEQFF.